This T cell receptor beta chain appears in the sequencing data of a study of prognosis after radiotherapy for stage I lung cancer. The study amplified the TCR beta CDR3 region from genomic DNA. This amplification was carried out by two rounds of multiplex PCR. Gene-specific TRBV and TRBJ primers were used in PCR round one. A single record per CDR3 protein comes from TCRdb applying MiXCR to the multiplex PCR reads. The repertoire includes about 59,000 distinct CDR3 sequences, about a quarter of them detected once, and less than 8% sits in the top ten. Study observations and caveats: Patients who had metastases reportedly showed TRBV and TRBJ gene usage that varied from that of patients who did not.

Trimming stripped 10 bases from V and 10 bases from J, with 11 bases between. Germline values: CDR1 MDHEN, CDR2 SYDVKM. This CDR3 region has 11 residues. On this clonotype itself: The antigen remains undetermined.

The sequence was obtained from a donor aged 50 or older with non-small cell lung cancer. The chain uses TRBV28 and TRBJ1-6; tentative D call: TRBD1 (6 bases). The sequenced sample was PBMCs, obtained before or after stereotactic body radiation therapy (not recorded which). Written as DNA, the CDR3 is TGTGCCAACTCCCAGGGGTCACCCCTCCACTTT. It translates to CANSQGSPLHF. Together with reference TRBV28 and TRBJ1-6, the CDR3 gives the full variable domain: DVKVTQSSRYLVKRTGEKVFLECVQDMDHENMFWYRQDPGLGLRLIYFSYDVKMKEKGDIPEGYSVSREKKERFSLILESASTNQTSMYLCANSQGSPLHFGNGTRLTVT.